The sequence of this TCR beta chain was determined in a study of T cell clones after liver transplantation. Across the study: Without induction therapy, subjects received standard immunosuppression until 12-24 months post-transplant. Patients counted as tolerant after at least one year off all immunosuppression, enzymes not exceeding twice normal. Blood was drawn pre-transplant, before withdrawal, and after full or failed withdrawal. General study points: In a couple of subjects, few donor cells limited the measurable donor-reactive repertoire.

Assay used: immunoSEQ multiplex PCR; TCRdb lists only in-frame clones, some missing. Of fewer than 85,000 clones listed, around 78% are singletons. CDR1 ENHRY and CDR2 SYGVKD come from the germline V gene. The V gene lost 5 bases and the J gene lost 3 bases, with 6 bases spanning the gap. The CDR3 totals 12 residues. With respect to this clone: Its matching antigen is unknown.

The starting material was CD4+ T cells from blood, obtained at the 22-month timepoint. This receptor was obtained from a human patient who received a liver transplant. Some of the T cells may derive from the graft donor. This rearrangement joins TRBV10-3 to TRBJ2-3; no reliable D call. The chain's CDR3 is CAISNRTDTQYF. CDR3 coding DNA: TGTGCCATCAGTAACCGTACAGATACGCAGTATTTT.